These 25 T cell receptor beta chains came from one sample sequenced in a study of blood T cell repertoires in COVID-19. The repertoire was sequenced with immunoSEQ multiplex PCR; TCRdb's copy has only in-frame clones and lacks some. The table has around 300,000 clones, under 90% seen once. Input material: peripheral blood. Every receptor here comes from a middle-aged man with acute or convalescent COVID-19.

J is TRBJ1-6 and V is TRBV5-4; TRBD1 might be the D (6 bases). Germline V gene data show CDR1 as SGHNT and CDR2 as YYREEE (reference sequence). Trimming cost V 4 bases and J 11 bases, with 13 bases left between them. This CDR3 comprises 13 residues. CDR3 in amino acids: CASSPPGQTPLHF. Here the CDR3 DNA reads TGTGCCAGCAGCCCCCCGGGACAAACACCCCTCCACTTT.

The V gene is TRBV5-1, the J gene TRBJ2-5; the match to TRBD1 covers 7 bases. Trimming removed 4 bases from V and 5 bases from J; junction bases left unmatched: 17. The CDR3 extends over 17 amino acids. The V gene's germline CDR1 is SGHRS and CDR2 YFSETQ. DNA of the CDR3: TGCGCCAGCAGCCCCAATCCGACAGGGAGTGGGTGGGAGACCCAGTACTTC. Its protein product is CASSPNPTGSGWETQYF.

The rearrangement joins TRBV29-1 to TRBJ2-1, with a possible D match to TRBD2 (6 bases). Trimming took 5 bases from V and 9 from J, leaving 14 bases between them. This CDR3 comprises 12 residues. Germline CDR1 and CDR2: SQVTM and ANQGSEA. CDR3 nucleotides: TGCAGCGTTCGTGCCCCGGAGGGTGAGCAGTTCTTC. Translated, it gives CSVRAPEGEQFF.

A few counts support this clone. The CDR3 sequence is CASSLAADYEQYF. The CDR3, as DNA: TGCGCCAGCAGCTTGGCGGCGGACTACGAGCAGTACTTC. The J gene is TRBJ2-7, the V gene TRBV5-1; D ambiguous. This CDR3 spans 13 amino acids. With 0 bases removed from V and 3 bases from J, the gap between germline ends came to 7 bases. Germline V gives CDR1 SGHRS, CDR2 YFSETQ.

This sequence joins TRBV2 and TRBJ1-1; 8 bases map to TRBD1. CDR1 SNHLY and CDR2 FYNNEI come from the germline V gene. Trimming removed 11 bases from V and 8 bases from J; junction bases left unmatched: 10. This CDR3 is 12 amino acids long. In DNA form, the CDR3 reads TGTGCCGGGAACAGGGGGTATGGGGAAGCTTTCTTT. It specifies CAGNRGYGEAFF.

The chain employs TRBV6-5 and TRBJ1-1; the D is unclear. CDR3 length equals 14 residues. V lost 0 bases and J 6 bases, leaving 11 bases between the germline ends. Germline values: CDR1 MNHEY, CDR2 SVGAGI. The DNA for the CDR3 is TGTGCCAGCAGTTACTCGGGCAGGTTTTCTGAAGCTTTCTTT. Its protein is CASSYSGRFSEAFF.

The rearrangement joins TRBV15 to TRBJ2-5, with D unclear. Trimming left V 0 bases short and J 5 bases short, with 4 bases between. The CDR3 spans 12 residues. Germline V gene sequence: CDR1 LNHNV, CDR2 YYDKDF (reference sequence). DNA for the CDR3: TGTGCCACCAGCAGAGATCGGGAGACCCAGTACTTC. Protein product: CATSRDRETQYF. The entire variable domain, with the rest obtained from reference TRBV15 and TRBJ2-5, is as follows: DAMVIQNPRYQVTQFGKPVTLSCSQTLNHNVMYWYQQKSSQAPKLLFHYYDKDFNNEADTPDNFQSRRPNTSFCFLDIRSPGLGDTAMYLCATSRDRETQYFGPGTRLLVL.

CDR3 sequence: CASSQDPQATNEKLFF. CDR3 in DNA: TGTGCCAGCAGCCAAGACCCACAGGCAACTAATGAAAAACTGTTTTTT. V usage is TRBV4-2 and J usage is TRBJ1-4; a weak D match, TRBD1 (5 bases). V shed 0 bases and J shed 0 bases, with 8 bases lying between them. Per the germline V gene, CDR1 is LGHNA and CDR2 is YNFKEQ. There are 16 residues in the CDR3.

This chain joins TRBV10-3 and TRBJ2-5; possible D gene TRBD1, 7 bases. In germline, CDR1 is ENHRY, CDR2 SYGVKD. Trimming left V 0 bases short and J 5 bases short, with 10 bases between. There are 14 residues in the CDR3. The CDR3 bases are TGTGCCATCAGTGAGTCACAGGGGAGGGAGACCCAGTACTTC. Its translation: CAISESQGRETQYF.

The chain recombines TRBV15 with TRBJ2-1; TRBD2 matches 10 bases. The V and J ends lost 5 bases and 1 base, in that order; junction bases with no gene match: 2. CDR3 length: 15 residues. Per the germline V gene, CDR1 is LNHNV and CDR2 is YYDKDF (reference sequence). The CDR3: CATSFSGGSYNEQFF. CDR3 DNA: TGTGCCACCAGCTTTAGCGGGGGGTCCTACAATGAGCAGTTCTTC.

The chain recombines TRBV14 with TRBJ2-1; 8 bases map to TRBD2. The junction had 14 bases not matched to a gene; V was cut back by 3 bases and J by 7 bases. CDR1 is SGHDN, CDR2 FVKESK, per germline. The CDR3 contains 17 residues. CDR3 sequence reads: CASSQGMTGGWYNEQFF. DNA for the CDR3: TGTGCCAGCAGCCAGGGCATGACGGGGGGGTGGTATAATGAGCAGTTCTTC. The entire variable domain, with the rest obtained from reference TRBV14 and TRBJ2-1, is as follows: EAGVTQFPSHSVIEKGQTVTLRCDPISGHDNLYWYRRVMGKEIKFLLHFVKESKQDESGMPNNRFLAERTGGTYSTLKVQPAELEDSGVYFCASSQGMTGGWYNEQFFGPGTRLTVL.

V usage is TRBV3-1 (or the pseudogene TRBV3-2) and J usage is TRBJ1-2, with TRBD1 matching over 7 bases. CDR3 length: 16 residues. V shed 1 base, J shed 2 bases, and the junction held 7 bases outside the gene matches. Germline lookup yields CDR1 LGHDT and CDR2 YNNKEL (reference sequence). The CDR3 loop reads CASSQGPQGKNYGYTF. In DNA, the CDR3 is TGTGCCAGCAGCCAAGGCCCACAGGGGAAGAACTATGGCTACACCTTC.

The chain joins TRBV6-5 to TRBJ2-1; TRBD1 matches 9 bases. V was clipped by 4 bases and J by 4 bases; unmatched bases: 2. The length of the CDR3 is 14 residues. CDR1 MNHEY and CDR2 SVGAGI come from the germline V gene. CDR3 sequence (DNA): TGTGCCAGCAGTTTCGACAGGGGGTACAATGAGCAGTTCTTC. This codes for CASSFDRGYNEQFF.

The chain carries TRBV19 and TRBJ2-3, with D possibly TRBD2 on 6 matching bases. The germline V gene has CDR1 LNHDA and CDR2 SQIVND (reference sequence). The CDR3 is made up of 14 amino acids. V lost 2 bases, J lost 6 bases, and 12 bases lay in between. CDR3 loop: CASSIRGSMDTQYF. In DNA form, the CDR3 reads TGTGCCAGTAGTATACGGGGGTCCATGGATACGCAGTATTTT.

This chain connects TRBV6-5 to TRBJ1-5; D may be TRBD1 (6 bases). Trimming took 6 bases from V and 8 from J, leaving 20 bases between them. Germline lookup yields CDR1 MNHEY and CDR2 SVGAGI. This CDR3 has 15 residues. This CDR3 is CASSHGPQGKEPQHF. The CDR3 nucleotides are TGTGCCAGCAGCCACGGGCCACAGGGCAAAGAGCCCCAGCATTTT.

This clone has only a few counts. The J gene is TRBJ1-1, the V gene TRBV9, with unresolved D. The CDR3 covers 14 residues. Trimming took off 2 bases at V and 4 bases at J, with 12 bases between the two ends. In germline, CDR1 is SGDLS, CDR2 YYNGEE. CDR3 bases: TGTGCCAGCAGCGTGGAGGCGATGGGCACTGAAGCTTTCTTT. It yields the protein CASSVEAMGTEAFF.

The chain links TRBV5-1 to TRBJ2-1; weak D call: TRBD2 (6 bases). Deletions cut 4 bases from V and 2 bases from J, with 16 bases between. CDR1 is SGHRS, CDR2 YFSETQ, per germline. CDR3 size: 16 residues. CDR3 in DNA: TGCGCCAGCAGCGGCGGGGCGTCGGGCACCTACAATGAGCAGTTCTTC. Protein product: CASSGGASGTYNEQFF. Full variable domain (missing parts from reference TRBV5-1 and TRBJ2-1): KAGVTQTPRYLIKTRGQQVTLSCSPISGHRSVSWYQQTPGQGLQFLFEYFSETQRNKGNFPGRFSGRQFSNSRSEMNVSTLELGDSALYLCASSGGASGTYNEQFFGPGTRLTVL.

The chain joins TRBV6-6 to TRBJ2-7, with 9 positions matching TRBD1. Germline values: CDR1 MNHNY, CDR2 SVGAGI (reference sequence). V lost 7 bases and J lost 3; bases outside the gene matches: 10. This CDR3 region has 15 residues. The CDR3 DNA reads as TGTGCCAGCACTATACTTGGACAGGGGAGCTACGAGCAGTACTTC. Encoded protein: CASTILGQGSYEQYF.

V and J are TRBV2 and TRBJ1-4; 9 nucleotides align to TRBD1. CDR3 length: 17 residues. In germline, CDR1 is SNHLY, CDR2 FYNNEI. V was pared by 9 bases and J by 7 bases, with 18 bases of the junction left unmatched. The CDR3: CASNLGQAGTGLEKLFF. Written as DNA, the CDR3 is TGTGCCAGTAATTTAGGCCAAGCCGGGACAGGGCTTGAAAAACTGTTTTTT.

The chain uses TRBV4-1 and TRBJ1-5; 8 nucleotides align to TRBD1. The CDR3 has 15 residues. V lost 1 base and J lost 3; bases outside the gene matches: 2. Germline values: CDR1 MGHRA, CDR2 YSYEKL. The CDR3 loop is CASSQGTGNNQPQHF. CDR3 DNA: TGCGCCAGCAGCCAAGGGACAGGGAACAATCAGCCCCAGCATTTT.

The V gene is TRBV5-1, the J gene TRBJ2-3, with a weak D call TRBD2 (6 bases). The CDR3 extends over 16 amino acids. V shed 4 bases and J shed 0 bases, with 15 bases lying between them. Germline V gives CDR1 SGHRS, CDR2 YFSETQ. CDR3 residues: CASSPMGGTSTDTQYF. The CDR3 DNA sequence: TGCGCCAGCAGCCCCATGGGGGGTACCAGCACAGATACGCAGTATTTT.

This clone has a single count. The J gene is TRBJ1-1, the V gene TRBV5-8; D gene uncertain. The germline gives CDR1 SGHTS, CDR2 YDEGEE. There are 12 residues in the CDR3. Trimming stripped 7 bases from V and 4 bases from J, with 11 bases between. The CDR3: CASGRVSTEAFF. CDR3 in DNA: TGTGCCAGCGGGAGGGTGAGCACTGAAGCTTTCTTT.

The V call is TRBV18, the J call TRBJ2-7; D might be TRBD1 (6 bases). Trimming stripped 5 bases from V and 0 bases from J, with 8 bases between. The CDR3 covers 13 residues. Germline V gives CDR1 KGHSH, CDR2 LQKENI. The CDR3 spells CASSLQGSYEQYF. The CDR3 DNA follows: TGTGCCAGCTCATTACAGGGCTCCTACGAGCAGTACTTC.

This chain links TRBV5-1 with TRBJ1-1; the match to TRBD1 covers 7 bases. J gave up 7 bases and V 5 bases, and 8 bases lay outside the gene matches. The CDR3 is made up of 13 amino acids. CDR1 is SGHRS and CDR2 is YFSETQ in the germline V gene. Here the CDR3 reads CASRRDSLVEAFF. The CDR3 DNA sequence: TGCGCCAGCAGGAGGGACAGTCTAGTTGAAGCTTTCTTT.

This chain connects TRBV6-5 to TRBJ2-5, with D possibly matching TRBD1 (6 bases). The CDR3 covers 14 residues. Trimming cost V 4 bases and J 5 bases, with 14 bases left between them. CDR1 is MNHEY, CDR2 SVGAGI, per germline. The CDR3 coding sequence is TGTGCCAGCAGTTCTGACAGGTCCCCGGAGACCCAGTACTTC. Amino acid sequence: CASSSDRSPETQYF.